The 20 T cell receptor beta chains below come from one sample, sequenced in a study of cytotoxic CD8 clonotypes in ibrutinib-treated CLL. This table comes from immunoSEQ multiplex PCR, and its TCRdb copy is limited to in-frame clones, with some not included. The repertoire holds approximately 340,000 clones, about 61% seen once, with around 6.3% in the top ten. The source was PBMCs, collected after 36 months of ibrutinib treatment. The receptor source for this set is a human donor with chronic lymphocytic leukemia.

V gene TRBV27 combines with J gene TRBJ2-1; TRBD1 or TRBD2 may be the D gene (5 bases each). The ends were cut back, 4 bases at V and 10 bases at J, with 17 bases in the middle. This CDR3 has 14 amino acids. Germline loops: CDR1 MNHEY, CDR2 SMNVEV (reference sequence). CDR3 nucleotide sequence: TGTGCCAGCAGTTATACCGACAGAACTAGGGAGCAGTTCTTC. Translating gives CASSYTDRTREQFF.

V and J are TRBV19 and TRBJ1-5, with D maybe TRBD1 (6 bases). The CDR3 contains 18 residues. The V gene lost 7 bases and the J gene lost 0 bases, with 22 bases spanning the gap. Germline V gene data show CDR1 as LNHDA and CDR2 as SQIVND (reference sequence). The CDR3 sequence is CASTSLGHTLYSNQPQHF. CDR3 DNA sequence: TGTGCCAGTACGTCCTTGGGACACACGCTATATAGCAATCAGCCCCAGCATTTT.

This chain joins TRBV28 and TRBJ2-4, with unresolved D. Germline values: CDR1 MDHEN, CDR2 SYDVKM. Trimming pared 4 bases from V and 1 base from J, leaving 20 bases between. The CDR3 spans 18 residues. This chain's CDR3 is CASSSSPAGISAKNIQYF. Here the CDR3 DNA reads TGTGCCAGCAGTTCAAGTCCGGCCGGAATATCTGCCAAAAACATTCAGTACTTC.

In its sample, this clone was seen once. V is TRBV6-5 and J is TRBJ1-1; perhaps TRBD1 as D (5 bases). CDR1 and CDR2 from the germline V gene are MNHEY and SVGAGI. The CDR3 contains 15 residues. The germline V and J ends were trimmed by 7 bases and 4 bases, with 19 bases remaining between them. CDR3: CASTLGEGSFTEAFF. The CDR3 DNA is TGTGCCAGCACCCTGGGGGAGGGATCGTTCACTGAAGCTTTCTTT.

The chain links TRBV28 to TRBJ1-5; 9 bases are shared with TRBD1. V trimming: 5 bases; J trimming: 7 bases; junction bases outside the gene matches: 15. Germline V gene sequence: CDR1 MDHEN, CDR2 SYDVKM. There are 17 residues in the CDR3. The CDR3 sequence: CASSTGTGRSLSQPQHF. CDR3 nucleotides: TGTGCCAGCAGTACCGGGACAGGGAGATCCCTCAGCCAGCCCCAGCATTTT. The full variable domain, with the rest looked up from reference TRBV28 and TRBJ1-5, is DVKVTQSSRYLVKRTGEKVFLECVQDMDHENMFWYRQDPGLGLRLIYFSYDVKMKEKGDIPEGYSVSREKKERFSLILESASTNQTSMYLCASSTGTGRSLSQPQHFGDGTRLSIL.

This clone was seen a handful of times. This chain connects TRBV9 to TRBJ2-7, with D maybe TRBD1 (6 bases). Looked up from germline, CDR1 is SGDLS and CDR2 is YYNGEE. CDR3 length: 15 residues. Trimming shortened V by 0 bases and J by 3 bases, and 13 bases separated the two germline ends. CDR3 protein: CASSVEAGAGYEQYF. CDR3 nucleotides: TGTGCCAGCAGCGTAGAGGCAGGGGCGGGCTACGAGCAGTACTTC.

CDR3 residues: CASSVNEQYF. The CDR3 DNA reads TGTGCCAGCAGTGTAAACGAGCAGTACTTC. The chain links TRBV28 to TRBJ2-7; D unresolved. This CDR3 is built from 10 residues. V lost 5 bases, J lost 5 bases, and 4 bases lay in between. CDR1 MDHEN and CDR2 SYDVKM come from the germline V gene.

The chain has TRBV4-1 and TRBJ1-2; D is perhaps TRBD1 (6 bases). V was trimmed by 1 base and J by 6 bases, leaving 21 bases between them. The CDR3 is made up of 17 amino acids. Germline V gives CDR1 MGHRA, CDR2 YSYEKL. CDR3 amino acids: CASSQAPGRRGGDGYTF. CDR3 in DNA: TGCGCCAGCAGCCAAGCCCCGGGACGCAGGGGCGGGGATGGCTACACCTTC.

The V and J genes are TRBV11-2 and TRBJ2-1; 8 bases are shared with TRBD2. Germline V gene lookup returns CDR1 SGHAT and CDR2 FQNNGV. V lost 5 bases, J lost 8 bases, and 14 bases stayed unmatched. This CDR3 has 16 residues. The CDR3 protein is CASSQRTSRTLDEQFF. The CDR3 nucleotides read TGTGCCAGCAGCCAACGGACTAGCCGGACACTCGATGAGCAGTTCTTC.

This clone showed up just a few times. The rearrangement joins TRBV6-6 to TRBJ2-7, with D possibly TRBD2 on 5 matching bases. This CDR3 contains 14 residues. With 4 bases removed from V and 7 bases from J, the gap between germline ends came to 17 bases. Per the germline V gene, CDR1 is MNHNY and CDR2 is SVGAGI (reference sequence). The CDR3 region is CASSSDHLRGEQYF. The CDR3 nucleotides read TGTGCCAGCAGTTCCGACCACCTTCGGGGAGAGCAGTACTTC.

The genes are TRBV4-1 and TRBJ1-1; 10 bases map to TRBD1. Trimming removed 4 bases from V and 1 base from J; junction bases left unmatched: 12. From germline, CDR1 is MGHRA and CDR2 YSYEKL. The CDR3 sequence is 18 residues long. Here the CDR3 reads CASSLEDRGFGRNTEAFF. In DNA, the CDR3 is TGCGCCAGCAGCCTAGAGGACAGGGGGTTTGGGAGGAACACTGAAGCTTTCTTT.

The chain links TRBV6-5 to TRBJ2-7, with 7 bases matching TRBD1. The CDR3 runs to 15 residues. Germline V gives CDR1 MNHEY, CDR2 SVGAGI. The V gene end was trimmed by 4 bases and the J gene end by 3 bases; junction bases not matched to a gene: 9. CDR3 in amino acids: CASSLSTGPHYEQYF. CDR3 nucleotide sequence: TGTGCCAGCAGTTTATCGACAGGGCCCCACTACGAGCAGTACTTC.

The chain uses TRBV4-1 and TRBJ2-2, with D tentatively TRBD1 or TRBD2 (5 bases each). This CDR3 has 18 amino acids. The germline gives CDR1 MGHRA, CDR2 YSYEKL. Trimming shortened V by 3 bases and J by 0 bases, and 17 bases separated the two germline ends. The chain's CDR3 is CASSQDDWGSPNTGELFF. CDR3 bases: TGCGCCAGCAGCCAGGATGACTGGGGGTCCCCGAACACCGGGGAGCTGTTTTTT.

The rearrangement links TRBV2 to TRBJ1-2; possibly TRBD1 for D (6 bases). Germline loops: CDR1 SNHLY, CDR2 FYNNEI. The CDR3 is 12 amino acids. Trimming removed 4 bases at V and 6 bases at J, with 9 bases between. This chain's CDR3 is CASSVQGNGYTF. DNA of the CDR3: TGTGCCAGCAGTGTACAGGGCAATGGCTACACCTTC.

This sequence joins TRBV6-5 and TRBJ2-3, with TRBD2 matching 7 bases. V was clipped by 7 bases and J by 1 base; unmatched bases: 5. Germline values: CDR1 MNHEY, CDR2 SVGAGI. This CDR3 has 14 amino acids. In nucleotides, the CDR3 is TGTGCCAGCAAAGTCGCGGGGGGCACAGATACGCAGTATTTT. Amino acid sequence: CASKVAGGTDTQYF.

The V gene is TRBV6-6, the J gene TRBJ1-2; TRBD1 matches at 7 bases. There are 15 residues in the CDR3. CDR1 is MNHNY, CDR2 SVGAGI, per germline (reference sequence). The V gene end was trimmed by 1 base and the J gene end by 4 bases; junction bases not matched to a gene: 6. The CDR3 region has the DNA TGTGCCAGCAGTTACTACGCAGGGGGAATCTATGGCTACACCTTC. This encodes CASSYYAGGIYGYTF.

The CDR3 loop is CASSSLQGQETQYF. The CDR3 bases are TGTGCCAGCAGTTCTTTACAGGGCCAGGAGACCCAGTACTTC. The rearrangement uses TRBV28 and TRBJ2-5; TRBD1 is a possible D gene (6 bases). CDR3 length: 14 amino acids. Germline CDR1 MDHEN, CDR2 SYDVKM. V lost 4 bases and J lost 5, with 14 bases in between.

In its sample, this clone was seen once. The chain joins TRBV5-5 to TRBJ2-2; D tentatively fits TRBD1 or TRBD2 (5 bases each). The CDR3 sequence is 17 residues long. CDR1 is SGHKS, CDR2 YYEKEE, per germline (reference sequence). V lost 7 bases and J 1 base, leaving 20 bases between the germline ends. CDR3 protein: CASSRNSGTGNTGELFF. The CDR3 coding sequence is TGTGCCAGCTCCCGCAATTCCGGGACGGGGAACACCGGGGAGCTGTTTTTT.

This clone was seen just once. The chain has TRBV29-1 and TRBJ1-1; 9 nucleotides line up with TRBD1. V was pared by 8 bases and J by 1 base, with 5 bases of the junction left unmatched. CDR3 length equals 13 residues. From germline, CDR1 is SQVTM and CDR2 ANQGSEA. This CDR3 is CSTTGGSNTEAFF. CDR3 coding DNA: TGCAGCACAACAGGGGGCTCGAACACTGAAGCTTTCTTT.

V gene TRBV28 combines with J gene TRBJ2-5; D is unresolved. V was pared by 4 bases and J by 2 bases, with 14 bases between. The CDR3 is made up of 15 amino acids. In germline, CDR1 is MDHEN, CDR2 SYDVKM. The CDR3: CASSSDVIRQETQYF. CDR3 DNA: TGTGCCAGCAGTTCCGATGTAATTCGGCAAGAGACCCAGTACTTC.